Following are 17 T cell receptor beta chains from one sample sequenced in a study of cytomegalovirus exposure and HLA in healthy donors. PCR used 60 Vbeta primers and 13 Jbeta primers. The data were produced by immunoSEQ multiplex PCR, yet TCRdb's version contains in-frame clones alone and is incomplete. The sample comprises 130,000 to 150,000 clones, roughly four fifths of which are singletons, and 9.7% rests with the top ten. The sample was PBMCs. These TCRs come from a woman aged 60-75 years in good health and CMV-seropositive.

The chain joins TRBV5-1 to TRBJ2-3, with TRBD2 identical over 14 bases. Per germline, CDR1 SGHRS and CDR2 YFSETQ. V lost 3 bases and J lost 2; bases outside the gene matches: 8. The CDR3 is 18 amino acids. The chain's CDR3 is CASSSGLAGATPTDTQYF. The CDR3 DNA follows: TGCGCCAGCAGCTCGGGACTAGCGGGAGCTACTCCCACAGATACGCAGTATTTT.

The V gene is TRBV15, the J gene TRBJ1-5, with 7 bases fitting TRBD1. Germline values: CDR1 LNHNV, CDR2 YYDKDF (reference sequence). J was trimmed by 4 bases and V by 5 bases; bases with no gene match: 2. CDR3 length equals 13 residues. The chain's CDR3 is CATSGQVNQPQHF. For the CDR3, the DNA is TGTGCCACCAGCGGACAGGTGAATCAGCCCCAGCATTTT.

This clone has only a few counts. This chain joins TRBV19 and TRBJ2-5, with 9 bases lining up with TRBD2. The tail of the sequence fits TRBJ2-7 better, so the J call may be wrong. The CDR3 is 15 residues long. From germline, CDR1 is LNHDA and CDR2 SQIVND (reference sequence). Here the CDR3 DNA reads TGTGCCAGTACCCGGAGTAGCGGGGGCTCCTACGAGCAGTACTTC. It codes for CASTRSSGGSYEQYF.

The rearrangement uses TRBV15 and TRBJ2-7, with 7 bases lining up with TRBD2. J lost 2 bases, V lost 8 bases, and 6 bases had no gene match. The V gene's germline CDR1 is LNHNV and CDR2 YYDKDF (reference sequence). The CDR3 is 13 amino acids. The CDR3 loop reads CATSFAGAYEQYF. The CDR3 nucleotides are TGTGCCACCTCATTCGCGGGGGCCTACGAGCAGTACTTC.

DNA for the CDR3: TGTGCCACCAGCACGAGGGGGATGAACACTGAAGCTTTCTTT. Protein product: CATSTRGMNTEAFF. This chain links TRBV15 with TRBJ1-1; D perhaps matches TRBD1 (6 bases). The V gene lost 4 bases and the J gene lost 0 bases, with 9 bases spanning the gap. CDR3 length: 14 amino acids. CDR1 and CDR2 from the germline V gene are LNHNV and YYDKDF (reference sequence).

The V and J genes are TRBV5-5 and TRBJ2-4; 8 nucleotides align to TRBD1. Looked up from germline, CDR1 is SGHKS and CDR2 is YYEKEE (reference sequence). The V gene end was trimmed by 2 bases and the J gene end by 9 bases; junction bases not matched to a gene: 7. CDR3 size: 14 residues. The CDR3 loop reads CASSFGQGGFIQYF. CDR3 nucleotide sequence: TGTGCCAGCAGCTTTGGACAGGGAGGATTCATTCAGTACTTC. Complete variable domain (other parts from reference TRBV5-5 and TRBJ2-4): DAGVTQSPTHLIKTRGQQVTLRCSPISGHKSVSWYQQVLGQGPQFIFQYYEKEERGRGNFPDRFSARQFPNYSSELNVNALLLGDSALYLCASSFGQGGFIQYFGAGTRLSVL.

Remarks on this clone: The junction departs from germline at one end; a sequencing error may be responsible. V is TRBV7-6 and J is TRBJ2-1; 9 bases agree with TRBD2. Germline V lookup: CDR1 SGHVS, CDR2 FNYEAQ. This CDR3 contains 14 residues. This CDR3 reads CASSVAGEGNEQFF. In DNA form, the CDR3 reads TGTGCCAGCAGCGTAGCGGGAGAGGGCAATGAGCAGTTCTTC.

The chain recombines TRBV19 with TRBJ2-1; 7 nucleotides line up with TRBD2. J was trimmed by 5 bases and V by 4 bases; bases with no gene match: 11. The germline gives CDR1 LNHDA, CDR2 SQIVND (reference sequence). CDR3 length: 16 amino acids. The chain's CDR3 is CASSTSRGLGNNEQFF. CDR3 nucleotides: TGTGCCAGTAGTACATCTAGAGGACTAGGTAACAATGAGCAGTTCTTC. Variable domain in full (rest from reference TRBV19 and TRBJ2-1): DGGITQSPKYLFRKEGQNVTLSCEQNLNHDAMYWYRQDPGQGLRLIYYSQIVNDFQKGDIAEGYSVSREKKESFPLTVTSAQKNPTAFYLCASSTSRGLGNNEQFFGPGTRLTVL.

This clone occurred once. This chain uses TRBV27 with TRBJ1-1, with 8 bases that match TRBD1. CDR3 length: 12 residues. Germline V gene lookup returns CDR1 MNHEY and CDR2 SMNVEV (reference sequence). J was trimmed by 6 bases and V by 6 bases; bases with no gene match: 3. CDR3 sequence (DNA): TGTGCCAGCAGGTCAGGGGGCGCTGAAGCTTTCTTT. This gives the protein CASRSGGAEAFF.

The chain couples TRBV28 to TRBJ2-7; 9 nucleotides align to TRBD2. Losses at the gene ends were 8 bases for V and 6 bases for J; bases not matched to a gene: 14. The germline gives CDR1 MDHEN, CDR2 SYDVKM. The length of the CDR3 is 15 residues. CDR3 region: CASALGASGMSEQYF. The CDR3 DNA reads TGTGCCAGCGCCCTTGGGGCTAGCGGGATGAGCGAGCAGTACTTC.

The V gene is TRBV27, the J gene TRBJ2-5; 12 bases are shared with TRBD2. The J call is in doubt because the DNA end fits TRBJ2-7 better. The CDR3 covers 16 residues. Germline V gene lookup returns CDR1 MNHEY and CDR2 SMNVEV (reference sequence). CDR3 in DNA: TGTGCCAGCAGAAGGGGATTTGGGACTAGCGGGTACGAGCAGTACTTC. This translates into CASRRGFGTSGYEQYF.

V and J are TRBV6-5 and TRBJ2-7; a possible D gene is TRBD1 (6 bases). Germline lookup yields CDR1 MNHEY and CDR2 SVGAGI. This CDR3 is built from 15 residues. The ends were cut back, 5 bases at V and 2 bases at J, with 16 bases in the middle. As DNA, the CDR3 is TGTGCCAGCAGTCGGATGGTCAGGGGAACCTACGAGCAGTACTTC. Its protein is CASSRMVRGTYEQYF.

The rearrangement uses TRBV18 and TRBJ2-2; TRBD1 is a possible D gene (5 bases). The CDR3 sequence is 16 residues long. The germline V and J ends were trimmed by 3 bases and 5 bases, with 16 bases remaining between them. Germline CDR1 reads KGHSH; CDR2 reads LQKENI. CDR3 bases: TGTGCCAGCTCACCGTTGGACAACAAGAAGACCGGGGAGCTGTTTTTT. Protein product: CASSPLDNKKTGELFF.

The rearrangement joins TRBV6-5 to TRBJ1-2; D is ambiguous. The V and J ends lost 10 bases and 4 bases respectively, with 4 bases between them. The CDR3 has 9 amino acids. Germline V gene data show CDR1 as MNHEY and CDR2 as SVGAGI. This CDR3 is CAIGYGYTF. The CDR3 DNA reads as TGTGCCATCGGCTATGGCTACACCTTC.

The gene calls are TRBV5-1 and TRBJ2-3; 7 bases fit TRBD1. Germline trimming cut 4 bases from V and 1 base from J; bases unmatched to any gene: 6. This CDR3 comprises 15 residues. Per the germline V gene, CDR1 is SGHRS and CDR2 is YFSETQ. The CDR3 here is CASSRGTVGTDTQYF. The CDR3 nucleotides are TGCGCCAGCAGCCGTGGGACAGTGGGCACAGATACGCAGTATTTT.

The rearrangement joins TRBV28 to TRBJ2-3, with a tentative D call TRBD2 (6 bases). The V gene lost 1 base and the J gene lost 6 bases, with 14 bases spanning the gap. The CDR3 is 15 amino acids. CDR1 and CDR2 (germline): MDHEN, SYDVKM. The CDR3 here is CASSLSRLDSDTQYF. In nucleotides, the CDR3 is TGTGCCAGCAGTTTATCGAGACTAGATTCCGATACGCAGTATTTT.

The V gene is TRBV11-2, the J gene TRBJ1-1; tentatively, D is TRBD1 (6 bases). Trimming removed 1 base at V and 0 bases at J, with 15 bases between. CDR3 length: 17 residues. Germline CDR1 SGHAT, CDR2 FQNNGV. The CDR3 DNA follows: TGTGCCAGCAGCTTAGTTCGGGGGGCTCGGATGAACACTGAAGCTTTCTTT. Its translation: CASSLVRGARMNTEAFF.